The rows below give T cell receptor beta chains drawn from one sample of a study of blood T cell repertoires in COVID-19. The data were produced by immunoSEQ multiplex PCR, yet TCRdb's version contains in-frame clones alone and is incomplete. The sample has tens of thousands of clones, 75% to 90% seen once. The sample consisted of peripheral blood. Receptor source: a woman older than 75 with acute or convalescent COVID-19. The CDR3 runs from the conserved cysteine through the conserved F or W. The D gene is left open where the match is weak. Some rows mark clone size as missing; the rest say once, few, many or name a class of expanded clone.

cdr3_length d_call j_call v_call clone_size cdr3_aa cdr3_nt
13 . TRBJ2-1 TRBV11-2 . CASSTYLTGEQFF TGTGCCAGCAGCACCTACCTAACGGGAGAGCAGTTCTTC
13 . TRBJ2-1 TRBV5-6 . CASSLVTHNEQFF TGTGCCAGCAGCTTGGTCACACACAATGAGCAGTTCTTC
16 TRBD2 TRBJ2-7 TRBV15 . CATSRGSGRTDYEQYF TGTGCCACCAGCAGGGGAAGCGGGAGGACCGACTACGAGCAGTACTTC
13 TRBD1 TRBJ1-5 TRBV18 once CASSPDRDQPQHF TGTGCCAGCTCACCGGACAGGGATCAGCCCCAGCATTTT
15 TRBD1 TRBJ2-7 TRBV4-1 . CASSQPGTGLYEQYF TGCGCCAGCAGCCAACCTGGGACAGGGCTCTACGAGCAGTACTTC
12 . TRBJ1-2 TRBV5-1 . CASSGGIYGYTF TGCGCCAGCAGTGGAGGTATATATGGCTACACCTTC
13 . TRBJ2-3 TRBV7-2 . CASSLAVTDTQYF TGTGCCAGCAGCTTAGCCGTTACAGATACGCAGTATTTT
15 . TRBJ1-1 TRBV6-5 . CASSPGGGGRTEAFF TGTGCCAGCAGCCCCGGTGGGGGGGGAAGAACTGAAGCTTTCTTT
15 . TRBJ1-1 TRBV28 . CASSYLRGRDTEAFF TGTGCCAGCAGTTACTTACGAGGGCGGGACACTGAAGCTTTCTTT
16 . TRBJ2-2 TRBV18 . CASSPIADPNTGELFF TGTGCCAGCTCACCGATAGCGGATCCGAACACCGGGGAGCTGTTTTTT
18 . TRBJ2-7 TRBV1 . CTSSQDPPISRGGYQQYF TGCACCAGCAGCCAAGATCCCCCAATTTCGCGAGGGGGTTACCAGCAGTACTTC
12 . TRBJ2-1 TRBV7-9 . CASSLQDNEQFF TGTGCCAGCAGTCTACAGGACAATGAGCAGTTCTTC
15 TRBD2 TRBJ2-2 TRBV11-2 once CASSRGLAATGELFF TGTGCCAGCAGCCGGGGACTAGCGGCTACCGGGGAGCTGTTTTTT
14 TRBD2 TRBJ2-7 TRBV11-1 many CASSFFGGIDEQYF TGTGCCAGCAGCTTTTTCGGGGGGATCGACGAGCAGTACTTC
13 . TRBJ2-5 TRBV5-1 . CASSLVPGETQYF TGCGCCAGCAGCTTGGTCCCGGGAGAGACCCAGTACTTC
12 TRBD1 TRBJ2-5 TRBV2 . CGTDRGGETQYF TGTGGAACCGACAGGGGCGGTGAGACCCAGTACTTC
17 . TRBJ1-1 TRBV7-8 . CASSLAAVWGQNTEAFF TGTGCCAGCAGCTTAGCCGCGGTTTGGGGACAGAACACTGAAGCTTTCTTT
14 . TRBJ2-5 TRBV27 . CASREDANQETQYF TGTGCCAGCAGGGAGGACGCTAACCAAGAGACCCAGTACTTC
13 . TRBJ1-2 TRBV5-1 few CASSLGDMDGYTF TGCGCCAGCAGCTTGGGCGACATGGATGGCTACACCTTC
14 . TRBJ2-7 TRBV21-1 few CASTQSSGTYEQYF TGTGCCAGCACGCAATCGAGCGGGACCTACGAGCAGTACTTC
13 TRBD1 TRBJ1-2 TRBV5-4 once CASSSQGAQGYTF TGTGCCAGCAGCTCTCAGGGGGCGCAGGGCTACACCTTC
12 . TRBJ2-5 TRBV4-1 . CASSQAVETQYF TGCGCCAGCAGCCAAGCTGTGGAGACCCAGTACTTC
15 . TRBJ1-6 TRBV27 many CASSSRASYNSPLHF TGTGCCAGCAGTTCCAGGGCCTCCTATAATTCACCCCTCCACTTT
15 TRBD2 TRBJ2-1 TRBV7-9 . CASSLIAGGRNEQFF TGTGCCAGCAGCTTAATAGCGGGAGGTCGCAATGAGCAGTTCTTC
17 TRBD1 TRBJ1-5 TRBV7-7 . CASSQRGDRSIHQPQHF TGTGCCAGCAGCCAAAGGGGGGACAGGTCAATTCATCAGCCCCAGCATTTT
17 . TRBJ1-6 TRBV21-1 many CASSAERDRVYNSPLHF TGTGCCAGCAGCGCTGAAAGGGACAGGGTTTACAATTCACCCCTCCACTTT
18 TRBD1 TRBJ1-6 TRBV7-6 . CASSNDRGISSYNSPLHF TGTGCCAGCAGCAACGACAGGGGGATCAGCTCCTATAATTCACCCCTCCACTTT
14 . TRBJ1-2 TRBV4-1 . CASSQAGANYGYTF TGCGCCAGCAGCCAAGCAGGGGCGAACTATGGCTACACCTTC
14 . TRBJ1-5 TRBV30 . CAWSVHRGIQPQHF TGTGCCTGGAGTGTACATCGAGGCATCCAGCCCCAGCATTTT
16 TRBD2 TRBJ2-7 TRBV4-1 few CASSQLKAGGRYEQYF TGCGCCAGCAGCCAACTGAAAGCGGGAGGCCGTTACGAGCAGTACTTC
15 TRBD2 TRBJ2-2 TRBV2 many CASRNGLANTGELFF TGTGCCAGCAGGAATGGACTAGCGAACACCGGGGAGCTGTTTTTT
11 . TRBJ2-7 TRBV20-1 . CSARSGWEQYF TGCAGTGCTAGGTCGGGTTGGGAGCAGTACTTC
12 . TRBJ2-7 TRBV11-2 . CASSLDSGEQYF TGTGCCAGCAGCTTAGATTCAGGCGAGCAGTACTTC
14 . TRBJ1-4 TRBV5-4 few CASSLDQANEKLFF TGTGCCAGCAGCTTGGACCAGGCAAATGAAAAACTGTTTTTT
13 . TRBJ1-5 TRBV6-6 . CASTPDRNQPQHF TGTGCCAGCACTCCAGACAGAAATCAGCCCCAGCATTTT
16 . TRBJ2-1 TRBV5-1 . CASSLNPPGGVDEQFF TGCGCCAGCAGCTTGAACCCCCCCGGGGGAGTAGATGAGCAGTTCTTC
15 . TRBJ1-5 TRBV30 . CAWSGGQHSNQPQHF TGTGCCTGGAGTGGAGGACAGCATAGCAATCAGCCCCAGCATTTT
17 TRBD1 TRBJ1-4 TRBV19 once CASSPQTGETTNEKLFF TGTGCCAGTAGTCCCCAGACAGGGGAAACAACTAATGAAAAACTGTTTTTT
17 . TRBJ1-3 TRBV19 . CASSIYRDKRSGNTIYF TGTGCCAGTAGTATTTACCGGGACAAACGCTCTGGAAACACCATATATTTT
16 TRBD2 TRBJ2-7 TRBV18 . CASSPQTAGGPYEQYF TGTGCCAGCTCACCGCAAACCGCGGGGGGGCCCTACGAGCAGTACTTC
13 . TRBJ2-7 TRBV14 . CASSQVWWHEQYF TGTGCCAGCAGCCAAGTATGGTGGCACGAGCAGTACTTC
13 TRBD1 TRBJ2-4 TRBV5-1 . CASSGEPGQGSDF TGCGCCAGCAGTGGGGAACCGGGACAGGGAAGTGACTTC
17 . TRBJ1-3 TRBV5-4 few CASSQSQNRAPGNTIYF TGTGCCAGCAGCCAAAGCCAAAACAGGGCCCCTGGAAACACCATATATTTT
15 . TRBJ1-5 TRBV6-6 . CASRPTPDRNQPQHF TGTGCCAGCAGACCTACACCCGACAGAAATCAGCCCCAGCATTTT
11 . TRBJ2-5 TRBV12-3/TRBV12-4 . CASTLQETQYF TGTGCCAGCACCCTCCAAGAGACCCAGTACTTC
15 . TRBJ2-7 TRBV4-1 . CASSQYLGQPYEQYF TGCGCCAGCAGCCAATACTTAGGACAGCCCTACGAGCAGTACTTC
16 TRBD1 TRBJ1-1 TRBV9 . CASSVDRDRMNTEAFF TGTGCCAGCAGCGTAGATAGGGACAGGATGAACACTGAAGCTTTCTTT
14 . TRBJ1-1 TRBV19 . CASSITGMNTEAFF TGTGCCAGTAGTATTACAGGGATGAACACTGAAGCTTTCTTT
16 . TRBJ2-3 TRBV5-3 once CARSLIGWGGTDTQYF TGTGCCAGAAGCTTGATCGGGTGGGGGGGCACAGATACGCAGTATTTT
14 . TRBJ1-3 TRBV19 . CASSMRGTGNTIYF TGTGCCAGTAGTATGAGGGGGACTGGAAACACCATATATTTT
13 TRBD2 TRBJ2-7 TRBV6-5 . CASSRGGAGEQYF TGTGCCAGCAGTCGCGGGGGGGCGGGGGAGCAGTACTTC
15 . TRBJ2-2 TRBV4-2 . CASSHSDRNTGELFF TGTGCCAGCAGCCACTCGGACAGAAACACCGGGGAGCTGTTTTTT
14 TRBD1 TRBJ1-2 TRBV5-6 . CASSMRDRSYGYTF TGTGCCAGCAGCATGAGGGACAGATCCTATGGCTACACCTTC
16 TRBD2 TRBJ2-1 TRBV7-6 . CASSPSARELYNEQFF TGTGCCAGCAGCCCGAGTGCGCGGGAGCTCTACAATGAGCAGTTCTTC
15 . TRBJ1-5 TRBV15 . CATSRAGGNNQPQHF TGTGCCACCAGCAGAGCGGGGGGTAACAATCAGCCCCAGCATTTT
15 TRBD1 TRBJ2-3 TRBV19 . CASSRTGLVTDTQYF TGTGCCAGTAGCCGGACAGGCCTAGTGACAGATACGCAGTATTTT
14 TRBD2 TRBJ2-1 TRBV11-3 . CASSLGGLVGEQFF TGTGCCAGCAGCTTAGGCGGACTAGTCGGTGAGCAGTTCTTC